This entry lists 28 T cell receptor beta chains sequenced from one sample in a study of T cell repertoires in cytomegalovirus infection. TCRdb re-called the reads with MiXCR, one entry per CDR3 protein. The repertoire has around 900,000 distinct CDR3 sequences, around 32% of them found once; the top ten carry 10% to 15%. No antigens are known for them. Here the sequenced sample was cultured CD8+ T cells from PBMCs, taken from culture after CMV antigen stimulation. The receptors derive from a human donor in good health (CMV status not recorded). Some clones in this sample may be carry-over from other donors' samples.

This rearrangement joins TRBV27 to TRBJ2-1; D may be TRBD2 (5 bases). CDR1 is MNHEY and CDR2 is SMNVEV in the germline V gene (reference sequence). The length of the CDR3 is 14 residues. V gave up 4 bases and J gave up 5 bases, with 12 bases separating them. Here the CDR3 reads CASSSWTGNNEQFF. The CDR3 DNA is TGTGCCAGCAGTTCTTGGACGGGGAACAATGAGCAGTTCTTC.

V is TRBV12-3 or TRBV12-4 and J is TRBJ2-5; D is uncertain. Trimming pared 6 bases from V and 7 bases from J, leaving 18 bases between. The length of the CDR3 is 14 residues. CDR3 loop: CASRLPGSEGTQYF. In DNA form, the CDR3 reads TGTGCCAGCAGGCTCCCCGGGTCGGAAGGGACCCAGTACTTC.

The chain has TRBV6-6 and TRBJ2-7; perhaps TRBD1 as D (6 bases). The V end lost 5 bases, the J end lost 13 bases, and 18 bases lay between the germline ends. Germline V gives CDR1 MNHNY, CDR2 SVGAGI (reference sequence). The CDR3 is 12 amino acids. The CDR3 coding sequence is TGTGCCAGCAGTGGGCCCTCAGGGGCTCATTACTTC. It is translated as CASSGPSGAHYF.

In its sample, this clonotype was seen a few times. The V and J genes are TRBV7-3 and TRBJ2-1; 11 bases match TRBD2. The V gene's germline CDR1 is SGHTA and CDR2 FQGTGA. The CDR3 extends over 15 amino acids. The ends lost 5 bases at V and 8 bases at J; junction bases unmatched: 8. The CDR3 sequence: CASSPPSGGFDEQFF. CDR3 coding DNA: TGTGCCAGCAGCCCGCCTAGCGGGGGGTTCGATGAGCAGTTCTTC. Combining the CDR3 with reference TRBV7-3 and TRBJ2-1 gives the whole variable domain GAGVSQTPSNKVTEKGKYVELRCDPISGHTALYWYRQSLGQGPEFLIYFQGTGAADDSGLPNDRFFAVRPEGSVSTLKIQRTERGDSAVYLCASSPPSGGFDEQFFGPGTRLTVL.

CDR3: CASSLAGRGLQPQHF. In nucleotides, the CDR3 is TGTGCCAGCAGCTTAGCGGGCAGGGGGCTTCAGCCCCAGCATTTT. The chain joins TRBV7-8 to TRBJ1-5; the match to TRBD1 covers 8 bases. Germline CDR1 reads SGHVS; CDR2 reads FQNEAQ. This CDR3 spans 15 amino acids. V gave up 0 bases and J gave up 6 bases; unmatched junction bases: 4. Complete variable domain (other parts from reference TRBV7-8 and TRBJ1-5): GAGVSQSPRYKVAKRGQDVALRCDPISGHVSLFWYQQALGQGPEFLTYFQNEAQLDKSGLPSDRFFAERPEGSVSTLKIQRTQQEDSAVYLCASSLAGRGLQPQHFGDGTRLSIL.

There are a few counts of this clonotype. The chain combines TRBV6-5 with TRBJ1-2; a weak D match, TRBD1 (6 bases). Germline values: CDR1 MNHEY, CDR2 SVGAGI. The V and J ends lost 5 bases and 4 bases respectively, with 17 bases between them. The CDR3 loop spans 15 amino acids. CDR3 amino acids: CASSPTTGITYGYTF. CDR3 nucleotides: TGTGCCAGCAGTCCCACCACAGGGATTACCTATGGCTACACCTTC.

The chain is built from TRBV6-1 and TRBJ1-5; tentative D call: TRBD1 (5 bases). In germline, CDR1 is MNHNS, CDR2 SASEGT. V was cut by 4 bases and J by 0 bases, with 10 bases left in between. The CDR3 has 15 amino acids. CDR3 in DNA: TGTGCCAGCAGTGCCGACAGAAATAGCAATCAGCCCCAGCATTTT. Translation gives CASSADRNSNQPQHF.

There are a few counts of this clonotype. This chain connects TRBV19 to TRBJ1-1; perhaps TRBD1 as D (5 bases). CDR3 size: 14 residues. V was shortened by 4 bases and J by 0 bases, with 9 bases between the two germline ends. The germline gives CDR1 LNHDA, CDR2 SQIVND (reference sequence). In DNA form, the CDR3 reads TGTGCCAGTAGTACACAGGTCATGAACACTGAAGCTTTCTTT. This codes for CASSTQVMNTEAFF.

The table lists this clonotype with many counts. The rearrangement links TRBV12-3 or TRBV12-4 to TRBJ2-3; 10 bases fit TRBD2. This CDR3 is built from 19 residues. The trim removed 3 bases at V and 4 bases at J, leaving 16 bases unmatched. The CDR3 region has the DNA TGTGCCAGCAGTTTCGTAGCGGGGGGCCAACAGGAATACGCAGATACGCAGTATTTT. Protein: CASSFVAGGQQEYADTQYF.

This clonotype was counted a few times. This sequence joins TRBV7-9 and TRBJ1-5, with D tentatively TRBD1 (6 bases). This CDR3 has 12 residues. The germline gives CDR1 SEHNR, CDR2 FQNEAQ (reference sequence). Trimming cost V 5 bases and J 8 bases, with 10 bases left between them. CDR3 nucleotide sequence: TGTGCCAGCAGCAAAACAGGGAAGCCCCAGCATTTT. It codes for CASSKTGKPQHF. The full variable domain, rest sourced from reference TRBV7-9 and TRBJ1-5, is DTGVSQNPRHKITKRGQNVTFRCDPISEHNRLYWYRQTLGQGPEFLTYFQNEAQLEKSRLLSDRFSAERPKGSFSTLEIQRTEQGDSAMYLCASSKTGKPQHFGDGTRLSIL.

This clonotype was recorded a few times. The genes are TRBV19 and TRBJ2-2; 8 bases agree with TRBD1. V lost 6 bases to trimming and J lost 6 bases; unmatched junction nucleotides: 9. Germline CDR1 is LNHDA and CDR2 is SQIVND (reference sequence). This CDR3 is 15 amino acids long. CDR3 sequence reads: CASSPQGALAGELFF. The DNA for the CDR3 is TGTGCCAGTAGCCCCCAGGGGGCGCTGGCCGGGGAGCTGTTTTTT.

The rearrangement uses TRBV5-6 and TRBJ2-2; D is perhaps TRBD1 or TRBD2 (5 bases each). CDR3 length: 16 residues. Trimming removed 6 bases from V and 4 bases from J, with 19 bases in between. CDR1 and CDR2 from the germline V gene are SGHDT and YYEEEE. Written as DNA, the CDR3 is TGTGCCAGCATCCCGCTCGCCAGGGCGGGCACCGGGGAGCTGTTTTTT. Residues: CASIPLARAGTGELFF.

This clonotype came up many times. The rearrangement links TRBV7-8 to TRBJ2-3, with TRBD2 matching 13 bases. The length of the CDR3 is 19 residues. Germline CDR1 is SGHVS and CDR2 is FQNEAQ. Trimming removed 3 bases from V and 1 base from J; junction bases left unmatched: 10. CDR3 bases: TGTGCCAGCAGCTTCCGACTAGCGGGGGGAAGGGATGGCACAGATACGCAGTATTTT. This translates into CASSFRLAGGRDGTDTQYF.

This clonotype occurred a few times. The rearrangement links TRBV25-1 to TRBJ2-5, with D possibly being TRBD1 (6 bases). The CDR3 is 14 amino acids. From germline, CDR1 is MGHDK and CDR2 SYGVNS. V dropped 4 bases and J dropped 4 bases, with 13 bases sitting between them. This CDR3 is CASSAPTGRETQYF. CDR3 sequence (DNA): TGTGCCAGCAGTGCCCCAACAGGGCGAGAGACCCAGTACTTC.

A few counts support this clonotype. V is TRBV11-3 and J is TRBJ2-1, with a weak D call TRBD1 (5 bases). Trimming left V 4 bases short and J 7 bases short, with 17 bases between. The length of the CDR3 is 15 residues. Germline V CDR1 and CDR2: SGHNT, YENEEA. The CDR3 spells CASSYGQIKDNEQFF. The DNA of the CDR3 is TGTGCCAGCAGCTACGGACAAATTAAGGATAATGAGCAGTTCTTC.

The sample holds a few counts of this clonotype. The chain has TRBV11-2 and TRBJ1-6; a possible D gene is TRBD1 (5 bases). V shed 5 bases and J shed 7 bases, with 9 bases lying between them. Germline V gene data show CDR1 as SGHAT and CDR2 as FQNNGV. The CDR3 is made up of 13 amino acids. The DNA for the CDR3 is TGTGCCAGCAGCATCGGGGCAAATTCACCCCTCCACTTT. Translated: CASSIGANSPLHF.

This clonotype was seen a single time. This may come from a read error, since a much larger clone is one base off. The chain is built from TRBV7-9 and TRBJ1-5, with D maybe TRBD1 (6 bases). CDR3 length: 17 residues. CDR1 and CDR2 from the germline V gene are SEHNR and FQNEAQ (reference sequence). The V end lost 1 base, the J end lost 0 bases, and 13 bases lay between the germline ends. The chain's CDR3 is CASSLGRRTVSNQPQHF. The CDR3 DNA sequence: TGTGCCAGCAGCTTAGGACGAAGGACAGTTAGCAATCAGCCCCAGCATTTT.

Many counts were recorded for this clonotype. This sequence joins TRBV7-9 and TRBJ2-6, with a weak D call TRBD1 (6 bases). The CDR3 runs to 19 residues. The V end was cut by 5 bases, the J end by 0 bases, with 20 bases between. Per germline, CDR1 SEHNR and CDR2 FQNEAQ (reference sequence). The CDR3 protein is CASSGSTGPPLSGANVLTF. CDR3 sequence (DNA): TGTGCCAGCAGCGGATCAACAGGGCCCCCCCTCTCTGGGGCCAACGTCCTGACTTTC.

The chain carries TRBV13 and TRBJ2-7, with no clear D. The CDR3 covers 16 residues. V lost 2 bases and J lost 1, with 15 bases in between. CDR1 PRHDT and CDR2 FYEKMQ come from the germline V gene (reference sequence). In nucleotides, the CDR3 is TGTGCCAGCAGCTTATCGGGCGGTGTGGGTTCCTACGAGCAGTACTTC. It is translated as CASSLSGGVGSYEQYF.

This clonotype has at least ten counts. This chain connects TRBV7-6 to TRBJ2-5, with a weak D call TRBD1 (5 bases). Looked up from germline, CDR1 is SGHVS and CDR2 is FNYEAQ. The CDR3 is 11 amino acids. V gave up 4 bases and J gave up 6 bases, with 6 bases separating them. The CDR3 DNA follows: TGTGCCAGCAGCTCAGGGCAGACCCAGTACTTC. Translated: CASSSGQTQYF.

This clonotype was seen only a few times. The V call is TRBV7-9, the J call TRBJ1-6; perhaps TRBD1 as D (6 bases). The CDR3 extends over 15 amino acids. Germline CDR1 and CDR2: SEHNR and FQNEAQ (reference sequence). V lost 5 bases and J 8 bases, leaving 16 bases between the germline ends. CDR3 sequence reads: CASSLNDRSDSPLHF. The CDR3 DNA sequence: TGTGCCAGCAGCCTTAATGACAGGTCGGATTCACCCCTCCACTTT.

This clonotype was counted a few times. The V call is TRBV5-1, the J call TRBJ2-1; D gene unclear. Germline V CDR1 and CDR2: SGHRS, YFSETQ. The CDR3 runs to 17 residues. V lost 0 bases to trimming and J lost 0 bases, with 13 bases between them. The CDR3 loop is CASSLALAGSSYNEQFF. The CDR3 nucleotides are TGCGCCAGCAGCTTGGCCCTGGCAGGAAGCTCCTACAATGAGCAGTTCTTC.

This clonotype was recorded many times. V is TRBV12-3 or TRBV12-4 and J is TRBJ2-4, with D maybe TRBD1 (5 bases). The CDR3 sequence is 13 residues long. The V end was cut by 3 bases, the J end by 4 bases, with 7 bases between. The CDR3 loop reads CASSFGAKNIQYF. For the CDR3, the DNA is TGTGCCAGCAGTTTTGGGGCAAAAAACATTCAGTACTTC.

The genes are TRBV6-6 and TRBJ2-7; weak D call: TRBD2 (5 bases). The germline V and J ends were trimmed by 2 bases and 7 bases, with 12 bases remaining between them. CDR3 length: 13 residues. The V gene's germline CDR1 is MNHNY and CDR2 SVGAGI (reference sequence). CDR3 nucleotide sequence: TGTGCCAGCAGTTACCAGGATTCGGGAGAGCAGTACTTC. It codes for CASSYQDSGEQYF.

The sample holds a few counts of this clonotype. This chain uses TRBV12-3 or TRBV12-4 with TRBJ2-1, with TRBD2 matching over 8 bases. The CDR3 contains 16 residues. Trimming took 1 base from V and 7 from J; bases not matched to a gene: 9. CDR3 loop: CASSLVMGLGSNEQFF. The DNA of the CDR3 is TGTGCCAGCAGTTTAGTGATGGGACTAGGGTCAAATGAGCAGTTCTTC.

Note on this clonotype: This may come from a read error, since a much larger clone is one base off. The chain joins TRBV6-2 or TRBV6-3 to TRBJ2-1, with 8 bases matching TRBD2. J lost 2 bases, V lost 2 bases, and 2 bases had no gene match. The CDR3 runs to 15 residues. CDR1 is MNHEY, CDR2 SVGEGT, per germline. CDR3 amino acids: CASSYRTSPYNEQFF. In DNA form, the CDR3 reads TGTGCCAGCAGTTACAGGACTAGCCCCTACAATGAGCAGTTCTTC.

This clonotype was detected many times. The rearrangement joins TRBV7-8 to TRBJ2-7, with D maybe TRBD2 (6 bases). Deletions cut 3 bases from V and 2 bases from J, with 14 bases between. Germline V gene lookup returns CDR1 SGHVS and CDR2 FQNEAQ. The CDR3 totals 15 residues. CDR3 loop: CASSFFAGKAYEQYV. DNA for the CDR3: TGTGCCAGCAGCTTTTTTGCGGGGAAGGCCTACGAGCAGTACGTC.

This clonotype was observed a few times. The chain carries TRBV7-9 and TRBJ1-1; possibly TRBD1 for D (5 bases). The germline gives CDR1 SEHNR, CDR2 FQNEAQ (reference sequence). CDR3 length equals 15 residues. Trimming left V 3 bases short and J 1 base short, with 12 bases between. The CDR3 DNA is TGTGCCAGCAGCTTCGGGGGGGACCCGAACACTGAAGCTTTCTTT. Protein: CASSFGGDPNTEAFF.